The clone carrying this T cell receptor beta chain was detected ten times or more. Its antigen is not known. The protocol was immunoSEQ multiplex PCR, while the TCRdb copy is restricted to in-frame clones and leaves out a portion. The table lists 12,000 or so clones, with no singletons. Cyclophosphamide on days +3 and +4 followed busulfan-fludarabine conditioning and a marrow graft. These data belong to a study of T cells after posttransplantation cyclophosphamide. Germline V CDR1 and CDR2: SGHTA, FQGNSA. V lost 2 bases to trimming and J lost 5 bases, with 13 bases between them. The CDR3 spans 14 residues. Broader study findings: Later post-transplant blood repertoires were often dominated by donor CD8+ memory clones. Tissue-infiltrating T cells from skin or gut overlapped little with blood T cells. Recipient CMV seropositivity and CMV reactivation strongly tracked TRB clonality.

Sequences were derived from PBMCs, sampled after allogeneic stem cell transplant with posttransplant cyclophosphamide. The sequence came from a female patient between 40 and 55 years old who received an allogeneic stem cell transplant from a related donor, was CMV-positive, and had acute GVHD only. Some T cells may be supplied by the graft donor. J is TRBJ2-7 and V is TRBV7-2, with D perhaps matching TRBD2 (5 bases). The CDR3 reads CASSLMPSSHEQYV. The CDR3 DNA is TGTGCCAGCAGCTTAATGCCTAGCTCACACGAGCAGTACGTC.